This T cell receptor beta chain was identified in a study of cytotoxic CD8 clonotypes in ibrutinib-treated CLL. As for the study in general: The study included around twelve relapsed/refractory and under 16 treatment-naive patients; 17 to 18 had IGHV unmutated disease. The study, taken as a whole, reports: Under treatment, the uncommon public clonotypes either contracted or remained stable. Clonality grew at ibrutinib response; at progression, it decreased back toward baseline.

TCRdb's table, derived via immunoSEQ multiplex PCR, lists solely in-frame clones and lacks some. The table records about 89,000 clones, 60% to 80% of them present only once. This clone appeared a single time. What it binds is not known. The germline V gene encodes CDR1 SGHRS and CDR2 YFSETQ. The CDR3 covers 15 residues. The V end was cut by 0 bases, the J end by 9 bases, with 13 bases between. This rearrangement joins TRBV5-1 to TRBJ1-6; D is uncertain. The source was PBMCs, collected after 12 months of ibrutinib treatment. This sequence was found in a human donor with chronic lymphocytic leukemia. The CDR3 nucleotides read TGCGCCAGCAGCTTGGAGCCGGGTTGGGTTTCACCCCTCCACTTT. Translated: CASSLEPGWVSPLHF.